The present T cell receptor beta chain was sequenced within a study of T cell responses to AZD1222 COVID-19 vaccine. Study-level information: The study pooled second doses at about 4 or about 12 weeks.

Repertoires were generated with immunoSEQ multiplex PCR, while TCRdb's copy carries only in-frame clones and drops some. The sample holds about 120,000 clones, about 87% seen once. About this clone: Its antigen is not known.

Study-wide points: In a largely white British group with more females than males, clonal diversity was possibly underestimated.

The source material was peripheral blood, sampled on day 0 of AZD1222 vaccination. This clonotype was sampled from an adult in good health.

CDR3 residues: CASSTQGAVNEKLFF. The CDR3 nucleotides are TGCGCCAGCAGTACACAGGGGGCGGTTAATGAAAAACTGTTTTTT. This rearrangement joins TRBV5-1 to TRBJ1-4; 9 positions agree with TRBD1. Germline V CDR1 and CDR2: SGHRS, YFSETQ. The CDR3 sequence is 15 residues long. The J segment lost 4 bases and the V segment lost 5 bases, leaving 6 bases of the junction unmatched.